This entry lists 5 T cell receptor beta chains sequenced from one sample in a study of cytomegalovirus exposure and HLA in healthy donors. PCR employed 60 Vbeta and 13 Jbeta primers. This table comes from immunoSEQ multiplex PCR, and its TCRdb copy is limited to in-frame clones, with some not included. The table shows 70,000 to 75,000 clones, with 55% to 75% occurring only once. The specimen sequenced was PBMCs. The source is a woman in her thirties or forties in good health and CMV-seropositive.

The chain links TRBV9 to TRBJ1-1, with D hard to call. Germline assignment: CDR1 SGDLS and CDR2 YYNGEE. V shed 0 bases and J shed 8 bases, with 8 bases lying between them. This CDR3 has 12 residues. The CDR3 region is CASSVGYLEAFF. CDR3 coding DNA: TGTGCCAGCAGCGTAGGGTACCTAGAAGCTTTCTTT.

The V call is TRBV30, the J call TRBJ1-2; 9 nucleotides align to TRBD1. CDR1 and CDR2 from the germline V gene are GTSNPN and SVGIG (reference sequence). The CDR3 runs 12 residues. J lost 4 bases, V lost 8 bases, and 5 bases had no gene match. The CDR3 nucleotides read TGTGCCGCAGAACAGGGGGCCTATGGCTACACCTTC. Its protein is CAAEQGAYGYTF.

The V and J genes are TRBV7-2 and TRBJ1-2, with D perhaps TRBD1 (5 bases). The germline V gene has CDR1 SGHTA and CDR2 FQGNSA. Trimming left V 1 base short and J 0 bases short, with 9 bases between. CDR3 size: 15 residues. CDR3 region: CASSLGQLTNYGYTF. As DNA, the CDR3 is TGTGCCAGCAGCTTAGGACAGCTGACTAACTATGGCTACACCTTC.

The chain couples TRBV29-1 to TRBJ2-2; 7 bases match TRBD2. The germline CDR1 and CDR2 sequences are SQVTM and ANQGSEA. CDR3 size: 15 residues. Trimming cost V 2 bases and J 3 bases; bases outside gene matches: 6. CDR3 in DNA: TGCAGCGTTGAAACAGCGGGGTATGACACCGGGGAGCTGTTTTTT. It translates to CSVETAGYDTGELFF.

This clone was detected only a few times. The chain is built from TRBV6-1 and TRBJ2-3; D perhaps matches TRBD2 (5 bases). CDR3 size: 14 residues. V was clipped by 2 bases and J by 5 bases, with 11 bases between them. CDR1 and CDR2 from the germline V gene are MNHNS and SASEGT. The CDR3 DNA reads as TGTGCCAGCAGTGAACGGGTAGAGGGAGATACGCAGTATTTT. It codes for CASSERVEGDTQYF.